This TCR beta chain was retrieved from a study of CD4 T cells in relation to SARS-CoV-2 and coronaviruses. Points from the study as a whole: About 65% of donors had memory CD4+ clonotypes crossrecognizing SARS-CoV-2 and common cold coronavirus spike. Crossreactive clones expanded significantly less to SARS-CoV-2 than monoreactive clones. No donor gave both pre-pandemic and post-infection samples.

Worth noting for this clone: What it recognizes is unknown.

Trimming removed 3 bases from V and 10 bases from J; junction bases left unmatched: 5. The CDR3 covers 14 residues. The unexposed donors gave CD4+ T cells in about 2010-2019, prior to COVID-19. CD4+ T cells were isolated from the cells after around 9 days of culture. Cultures received half-medium IL-2 refreshes on days 3 and 7. Repertoires were generated with immunoSEQ multiplex PCR, while TCRdb's copy carries only in-frame clones and drops some. The sample holds 27,000 or so clones, about three quarters seen once. The source of this sequence is a human donor in good health. V usage is TRBV5-3 and J usage is TRBJ1-6, with 9 bases fitting TRBD1. TRBV5-3 is designated an ORF whose function remains uncertain. Sequencing was carried out using CD4+ T cells from PBMCs, cultured in vitro. Here the CDR3 DNA reads TGTGCCAGAAGCTCACAGGGGGCGCGATCACCCCTCCACTTT. Its translation: CARSSQGARSPLHF.